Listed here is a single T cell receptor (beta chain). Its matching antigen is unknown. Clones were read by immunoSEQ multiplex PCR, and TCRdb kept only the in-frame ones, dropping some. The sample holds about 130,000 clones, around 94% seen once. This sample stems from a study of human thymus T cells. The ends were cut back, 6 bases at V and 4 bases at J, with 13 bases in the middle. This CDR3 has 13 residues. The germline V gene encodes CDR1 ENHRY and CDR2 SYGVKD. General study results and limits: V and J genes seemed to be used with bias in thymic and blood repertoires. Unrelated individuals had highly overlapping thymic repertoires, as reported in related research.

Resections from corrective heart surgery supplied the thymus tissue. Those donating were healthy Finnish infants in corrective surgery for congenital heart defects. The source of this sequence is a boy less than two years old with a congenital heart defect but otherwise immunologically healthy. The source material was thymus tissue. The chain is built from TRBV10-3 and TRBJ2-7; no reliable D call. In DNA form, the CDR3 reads TGTGCCATCAGCGATATATTAGGGTACGAGCAGTACTTC. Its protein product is CAISDILGYEQYF.